This TCR beta chain stems from a study of blood T cell repertoires in COVID-19. Study context: The study drew acute and convalescent COVID-19 samples from the United States, Italy and Spain.

Germline V gives CDR1 GTSNPN, CDR2 SVGIG (reference sequence). V shed 4 bases and J shed 3 bases, with 14 bases lying between them. There are 14 residues in the CDR3. Data came from immunoSEQ multiplex PCR; TCRdb stores just in-frame clones and leaves some out. Altogether 300,000 to 400,000 clones are present, over 70% being singletons, with the ten largest covering around 3%. This chain uses TRBV30 with TRBJ2-3; a weak D match, TRBD2 (6 bases). The TCR comes from a man younger than 45 with active or convalescent COVID-19. Material: peripheral blood. CDR3 in DNA: TGTGCCTGGAAGCGCGCGGGGCCAACAGATACGCAGTATTTT. Translation: CAWKRAGPTDTQYF.